What follows are 13 T cell receptor beta chains derived from one specimen sequenced in a study of Tregs in tolerant kidney transplant recipients. Generated by immunoSEQ multiplex PCR, the TCRdb table keeps only in-frame clones and is missing some. The table shows about 240,000 clones, with around 82% occurring only once. The sequenced sample was CD4+ T cells from blood. The receptors originated from a human donor in good health.

The chain uses TRBV19 and TRBJ1-2; D might be TRBD1 (5 bases). The V end lost 4 bases, the J end lost 5 bases, and 17 bases lay between the germline ends. The germline gives CDR1 LNHDA, CDR2 SQIVND (reference sequence). The CDR3 totals 15 residues. CDR3 coding DNA: TGTGCCAGTAGTAGACCGGGACGGATGGAATATGGCTACACCTTC. It specifies CASSRPGRMEYGYTF.

This clone has a handful of counts. The chain is built from TRBV7-9 and TRBJ1-5; no firm D call. V was pared by 5 bases and J by 0 bases, with 8 bases between. CDR3 length: 14 residues. CDR1 SEHNR and CDR2 FQNEAQ come from the germline V gene (reference sequence). The DNA of the CDR3 is TGTGCCAGCAGCACCGGCCTTAGCAATCAGCCCCAGCATTTT. Translated: CASSTGLSNQPQHF.

The rearrangement uses TRBV5-4 and TRBJ2-3, with a tentative D call TRBD1 (5 bases). Trimming pared 6 bases from V and 0 bases from J, leaving 17 bases between. CDR1 and CDR2 (germline): SGHNT, YYREEE (reference sequence). This CDR3 region has 16 residues. This CDR3 is CASTKMTAISTDTQYF. The CDR3, as DNA: TGTGCCAGCACCAAAATGACAGCGATTAGCACAGATACGCAGTATTTT.

The rearrangement links TRBV25-1 to TRBJ2-1; D not resolved. The CDR3 is made up of 15 amino acids. Germline V gives CDR1 MGHDK, CDR2 SYGVNS. V lost 2 bases, J lost 7 bases, and 15 bases lay in between. CDR3 residues: CASSEGASLVNEQFF. Written as DNA, the CDR3 is TGTGCCAGCAGTGAAGGCGCTTCGCTAGTGAATGAGCAGTTCTTC.

On this clone itself: The CDR3 ends on some other residue instead of the conserved phenylalanine or tryptophan, so this is likely a read error. V and J are TRBV7-8 and TRBJ1-1; 7 bases map to TRBD1. This CDR3 region has 14 residues. J gave up 1 base and V 5 bases, and 4 bases lay outside the gene matches. CDR1 is SGHVS and CDR2 is FQNEAQ in the germline V gene. The CDR3 DNA reads TGTGCCAGCAGCCCGCGACAGGGGAACACTGAAGCTTTCTCT. Encoded protein: CASSPRQGNTEAFS.

This clone was observed a single time. This chain connects TRBV4-1 to TRBJ2-3, with D uncertain. Germline lookup yields CDR1 MGHRA and CDR2 YSYEKL. CDR3 size: 16 residues. Trimming stripped 4 bases from V and 2 bases from J, with 16 bases between. CDR3 sequence reads: CASSRSPGVTTDTQYF. The CDR3 DNA reads TGCGCCAGCAGCCGATCTCCAGGAGTTACCACAGATACGCAGTATTTT.

The genes are TRBV19 and TRBJ1-5; the D is unclear. Between the trimmed V and J ends, which lost 7 bases and 6 bases, there was a span of 19 bases. The CDR3 is 15 residues long. Germline CDR1 is LNHDA and CDR2 is SQIVND (reference sequence). For the CDR3, the DNA is TGTGCCAGTACCTTGCACCCCCGGGGTTTTCAGCCCCAGCATTTT. This translates into CASTLHPRGFQPQHF.

The CDR3 coding sequence is TGTGCCAGCAGCTTAGGTGGGGACTCTGGAAACACCATATATTTT. It encodes CASSLGGDSGNTIYF. The chain is built from TRBV11-3 and TRBJ1-3; D ambiguous. Germline CDR1 is SGHNT and CDR2 is YENEEA. The V and J ends lost 1 base and 0 bases respectively, with 7 bases between them. CDR3 length: 15 amino acids.

The chain couples TRBV7-8 to TRBJ2-5; TRBD1 is a possible D gene (6 bases). Germline CDR1 and CDR2: SGHVS and FQNEAQ. The V end lost 0 bases, the J end lost 5 bases, and 13 bases lay between the germline ends. The CDR3 is made up of 15 amino acids. DNA of the CDR3: TGTGCCAGCAGCTTAGCATGGGCAGGGGATGAGACCCAGTACTTC. As protein: CASSLAWAGDETQYF.

This clone appeared a single time. This chain uses TRBV7-8 with TRBJ2-2; maybe TRBD1 (5 bases). Germline CDR1 reads SGHVS; CDR2 reads FQNEAQ. The CDR3 is made up of 15 amino acids. V was pared by 7 bases and J by 4 bases, with 16 bases between. The CDR3: CASTRKGQGTGELFF. The CDR3 nucleotides are TGTGCCAGCACAAGGAAGGGGCAGGGCACCGGGGAGCTGTTTTTT.

The genes are TRBV2 and TRBJ1-2; D unresolved. Trimming cost V 1 base and J 0 bases, with 3 bases left between them. CDR1 is SNHLY, CDR2 FYNNEI, per germline. The CDR3 contains 13 residues. Here the CDR3 reads CASSEEANYGYTF. CDR3 nucleotides: TGTGCCAGCAGTGAAGAGGCTAACTATGGCTACACCTTC. The full variable domain, in which reference TRBV2 and TRBJ1-2 provide the parts outside the CDR3, is EPEVTQTPSHQVTQMGQEVILRCVPISNHLYFYWYRQILGQKVEFLVSFYNNEISEKSEIFDDQFSVERPDGSNFTLKIRSTKLEDSAMYFCASSEEANYGYTFGSGTRLTVV.

This chain joins TRBV7-9 and TRBJ1-1; TRBD1 matches 7 bases. The germline CDR1 and CDR2 sequences are SEHNR and FQNEAQ (reference sequence). V gave up 5 bases and J gave up 5 bases; unmatched junction bases: 5. This CDR3 has 13 residues. This CDR3 is CASSRAGGTEAFF. The CDR3 DNA follows: TGTGCCAGCAGCCGAGCAGGGGGGACTGAAGCTTTCTTT. Full variable domain (rest looked up from reference TRBV7-9 and TRBJ1-1): DTGVSQNPRHKITKRGQNVTFRCDPISEHNRLYWYRQTLGQGPEFLTYFQNEAQLEKSRLLSDRFSAERPKGSFSTLEIQRTEQGDSAMYLCASSRAGGTEAFFGQGTRLTVV.

There are a few counts of this clone. This sequence joins TRBV2 and TRBJ1-4; 8 bases align to TRBD1. Germline V gives CDR1 SNHLY, CDR2 FYNNEI. V shed 5 bases and J 8 bases; nucleotides not matched to a gene: 4. This CDR3 region has 13 residues. The CDR3 sequence: CASSRQGTEKLFF. CDR3 nucleotides: TGTGCCAGCAGTCGACAGGGGACGGAAAAACTGTTTTTT. The whole variable domain, remainder taken from reference TRBV2 and TRBJ1-4, is EPEVTQTPSHQVTQMGQEVILRCVPISNHLYFYWYRQILGQKVEFLVSFYNNEISEKSEIFDDQFSVERPDGSNFTLKIRSTKLEDSAMYFCASSRQGTEKLFFGSGTQLSVL.